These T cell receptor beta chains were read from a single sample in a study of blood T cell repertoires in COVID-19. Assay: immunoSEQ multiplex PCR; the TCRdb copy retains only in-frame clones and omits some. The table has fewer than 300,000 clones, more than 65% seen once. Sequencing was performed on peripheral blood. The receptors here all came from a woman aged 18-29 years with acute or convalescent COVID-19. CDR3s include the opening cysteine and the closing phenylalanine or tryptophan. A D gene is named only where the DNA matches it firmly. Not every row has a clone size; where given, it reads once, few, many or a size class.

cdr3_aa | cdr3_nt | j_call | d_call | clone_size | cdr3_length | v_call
CASSSADLNTEAFF | TGTGCCAGTAGTAGTGCAGACTTGAACACTGAAGCTTTCTTT | TRBJ1-1 | . | . | 14 | TRBV19
CAWRTDRVYYGYTF | TGTGCCTGGAGGACGGACAGGGTGTACTATGGCTACACCTTC | TRBJ1-2 | TRBD1 | . | 14 | TRBV30
CSVGGQINYGYTF | TGCAGCGTTGGCGGGCAGATAAACTATGGCTACACCTTC | TRBJ1-2 | . | . | 13 | TRBV29-1
CASSPGLGESNEQFF | TGCGCCAGCAGCCCAGGACTAGGGGAATCTAATGAGCAGTTCTTC | TRBJ2-1 | TRBD2 | . | 15 | TRBV4-3
CASSARLAEAYNEQFF | TGCGCCAGCAGCGCGAGACTAGCGGAAGCCTACAATGAGCAGTTCTTC | TRBJ2-1 | TRBD2 | . | 16 | TRBV5-1
CASSLMGGTSYEQYF | TGTGCCAGCAGTTTAATGGGGGGGACCTCCTACGAGCAGTACTTC | TRBJ2-7 | TRBD2 | . | 15 | TRBV27
CASSAQPGQPGRTGELFF | TGTGCCAGCAGCGCCCAGCCCGGACAACCTGGCAGGACCGGGGAGCTGTTTTTT | TRBJ2-2 | . | . | 18 | TRBV6-4
CASSAGRGARQETQYF | TGTGCCAGCAGTGCCGGGAGGGGGGCTCGACAAGAGACCCAGTACTTC | TRBJ2-5 | TRBD2 | . | 16 | TRBV25-1
CASSPAKRVSSYEQYF | TGTGCCAGCAGTCCAGCAAAGCGGGTGAGCTCCTACGAGCAGTACTTC | TRBJ2-7 | . | once | 16 | TRBV6-2/TRBV6-3
CASSPYPPPSSSYNEQFF | TGTGCCAGCAGCCCTTATCCCCCGCCTTCCAGCTCCTACAATGAGCAGTTCTTC | TRBJ2-1 | . | . | 18 | TRBV7-3
CATSRDTGATGNTIYF | TGTGCCACCAGCAGAGATACAGGGGCCACTGGAAACACCATATATTTT | TRBJ1-3 | TRBD1 | . | 16 | TRBV15
CANLAENNNEQFF | TGTGCCAACCTAGCGGAAAATAACAATGAGCAGTTCTTC | TRBJ2-1 | TRBD2 | . | 13 | TRBV10-3
CASSPETGGEGYTF | TGCGCCAGCAGCCCGGAAACGGGGGGGGAAGGCTACACCTTC | TRBJ1-2 | . | . | 14 | TRBV5-1
CAWSVVGPGNTIYF | TGTGCCTGGAGTGTCGTGGGCCCTGGAAACACCATATATTTT | TRBJ1-3 | . | . | 14 | TRBV30
CASSPLGGLNEKLFF | TGTGCCAGCTCACCACTTGGGGGCCTAAATGAAAAACTGTTTTTT | TRBJ1-4 | . | . | 15 | TRBV18